Included here is one TCR beta chain sequence, with context. Antigen specificity is unknown. TCR beta cDNA libraries included unique molecular identifiers. Each CDR3 protein is one row after TCRdb ran MiXCR on the PCR reads. Counted here are 350,000 to 450,000 distinct CDR3 sequences, 39% occurring once; the ten biggest clones make up around 8%. This sample is part of a study of post-analysis software for immune sequencing data. General study points: A handful of TRBV segments occurring more often in patients than controls included TRBV5-6, TRBV5-1 and TRBV20-1.

Germline V CDR1 and CDR2: DFQATT, SNEGSKA (reference sequence). This CDR3 is built from 13 residues. Trimming removed 3 bases from V and 7 bases from J, with 10 bases in between. V gene TRBV20-1 combines with J gene TRBJ1-6; weak D call: TRBD1 (5 bases). The clonotype was recovered from a girl aged 2-10 years with multiple sclerosis. The source material was blood. Written as DNA, the CDR3 is TGCAGTGCTAGCACAGGAGTAAATTCACCCCTCCACTTT. Amino acids: CSASTGVNSPLHF.